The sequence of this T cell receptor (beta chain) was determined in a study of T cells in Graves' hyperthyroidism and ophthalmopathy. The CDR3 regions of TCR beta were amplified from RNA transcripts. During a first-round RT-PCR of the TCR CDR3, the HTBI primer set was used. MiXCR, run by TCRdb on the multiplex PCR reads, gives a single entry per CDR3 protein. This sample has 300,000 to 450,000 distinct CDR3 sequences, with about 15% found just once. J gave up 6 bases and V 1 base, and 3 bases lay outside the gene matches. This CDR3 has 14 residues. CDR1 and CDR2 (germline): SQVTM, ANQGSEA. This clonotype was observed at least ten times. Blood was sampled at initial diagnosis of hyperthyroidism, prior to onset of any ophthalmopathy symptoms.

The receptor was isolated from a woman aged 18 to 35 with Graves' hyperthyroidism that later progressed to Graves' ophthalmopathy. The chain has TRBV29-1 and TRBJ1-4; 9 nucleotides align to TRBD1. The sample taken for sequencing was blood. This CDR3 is CSVEAGQGYEKLFF. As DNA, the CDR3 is TGCAGCGTTGAAGCGGGACAGGGTTATGAAAAACTGTTTTTT.